One and the same sample provided the 24 T cell receptor beta chains below, sequenced in a study of T-cell memory formation after mild COVID-19. MiXCR, applied by TCRdb to the 5' RACE reads, yields one record per CDR3 protein. The table has roughly 300,000 distinct CDR3 sequences, approximately 8.4% seen once; the top ten hold about 20%. The sequenced sample consisted of PBMCs or a T cell subset sorted from them (not recorded which). Receptors originate from a man between 18 and 29 years old who had mild COVID-19 (a few samples of this study predate the infection). Cell type and time point are not known.

This clonotype was observed a handful of times. The chain uses TRBV29-1 and TRBJ1-4, with D perhaps matching TRBD1 (5 bases). The V end lost 5 bases, the J end lost 1 base, and 8 bases lay between the germline ends. The CDR3 runs to 13 residues. Per the germline V gene, CDR1 is SQVTM and CDR2 is ANQGSEA. CDR3 DNA: TGCAGCGTTCTTCAGGGAACTAATGAAAAACTGTTTTTT. It encodes CSVLQGTNEKLFF. The full variable domain, rest sourced from reference TRBV29-1 and TRBJ1-4, is SAVISQKPSRDICQRGTSLTIQCQVDSQVTMMFWYRQQPGQSLTLIATANQGSEATYESGFVIDKFPISRPNLTFSTLTVSNMSPEDSSIYLCSVLQGTNEKLFFGSGTQLSVL.

This clonotype occurred a few times. At one of its ends the junction is not consistent with the germline gene, which may arise from a read error. This chain's CDR3 is CASSHVNALAGRQESQYF. CDR3 sequence (DNA): TGCGCCAGCAGTCACGTCAACGCACTAGCGGGGAGACAAGAGAGCCAGTACTTC. The rearrangement links TRBV4-1 to TRBJ2-5; TRBD2 agrees at 10 bases. Germline V gene data show CDR1 as MGHRA and CDR2 as YSYEKL. The CDR3 has 18 amino acids.

The chain has TRBV5-1 and TRBJ1-3; possibly TRBD1 for D (5 bases). The V end lost 0 bases, the J end lost 5 bases, and 9 bases lay between the germline ends. Germline assignment: CDR1 SGHRS and CDR2 YFSETQ. The CDR3 totals 14 residues. The CDR3 sequence: CASSLGDPRNTIYF. The CDR3 nucleotides are TGCGCCAGCAGCTTGGGGGACCCTCGAAACACCATATATTTT.

This clonotype turned up a few times. The chain links TRBV30 to TRBJ2-1, with D possibly being TRBD1 (6 bases). This CDR3 comprises 14 residues. The V and J ends lost 5 bases and 5 bases respectively, with 16 bases between them. CDR1 and CDR2 (germline): GTSNPN, SVGIG (reference sequence). The CDR3 loop reads CAWVRWYRDNEQFF. The CDR3, as DNA: TGTGCCTGGGTCCGTTGGTACAGGGACAATGAGCAGTTCTTC.

This clonotype was seen a few times. V gene TRBV7-2 combines with J gene TRBJ2-3, with 9 bases fitting TRBD1. The V segment lost 4 bases and the J segment 1 base; nucleotides outside the gene matches: 3. CDR3 length: 15 residues. In germline, CDR1 is SGHTA, CDR2 FQGNSA. The CDR3 spells CASSSWTGGTDTQYF. The CDR3 DNA reads as TGTGCCAGCAGCTCATGGACAGGGGGCACAGATACGCAGTATTTT.

The sample holds a few counts of this clonotype. The chain recombines TRBV10-3 with TRBJ1-3; 7 bases line up with TRBD1. There are 16 residues in the CDR3. With 6 bases clipped from V and 0 bases from J, the junction kept 8 bases outside the gene matches. The germline V gene encodes CDR1 ENHRY and CDR2 SYGVKD. CDR3 DNA sequence: TGTGCCATCAGCCACGACAGGGCCAGCTCTGGAAACACCATATATTTT. This translates into CAISHDRASSGNTIYF.

This clonotype has just a few counts. J is TRBJ1-2 and V is TRBV20-1; D may be TRBD1 (6 bases). V lost 5 bases and J 10 bases, leaving 20 bases between the germline ends. CDR1 DFQATT and CDR2 SNEGSKA come from the germline V gene (reference sequence). CDR3 length: 13 residues. This CDR3 is CSAPAKYTGNYTF. The CDR3 DNA sequence: TGCAGTGCTCCCGCAAAGTACACAGGGAACTACACCTTC.

The chain is built from TRBV5-1 and TRBJ1-1; 11 bases agree with TRBD1. CDR3 length: 16 residues. Germline V gives CDR1 SGHRS, CDR2 YFSETQ. V shed 1 base, J shed 3 bases, and the junction held 5 bases outside the gene matches. The CDR3 loop is CASSLLDRGPYTEAFF. For the CDR3, the DNA is TGCGCCAGCAGCTTGCTGGACAGGGGGCCTTACACTGAAGCTTTCTTT.

This clonotype was detected ten times or more. The V and J genes are TRBV5-1 and TRBJ2-3; D gene ambiguous. The CDR3 runs 13 residues. Germline V gene data show CDR1 as SGHRS and CDR2 as YFSETQ. Deletions cut 0 bases from V and 2 bases from J, with 4 bases between. This CDR3 is CASSLANTDTQYF. The CDR3, as DNA: TGCGCCAGCAGCTTGGCCAACACAGATACGCAGTATTTT.

This clonotype was found a few times. J is TRBJ2-1 and V is TRBV7-2; 10 positions agree with TRBD2. CDR1 and CDR2 from the germline V gene are SGHTA and FQGNSA. Trimming took 5 bases from V and 5 from J; bases not matched to a gene: 9. This CDR3 has 16 residues. The CDR3 nucleotides read TGTGCCAGCAGCCCGCACCTAGCGGGGGCCGACAATGAGCAGTTCTTC. It translates to CASSPHLAGADNEQFF. The full variable domain, completed using reference TRBV7-2 and TRBJ2-1, is GAGVSQSPSNKVTEKGKDVELRCDPISGHTALYWYRQSLGQGLEFLIYFQGNSAPDKSGLPSDRFSAERTGGSVSTLTIQRTQQEDSAVYLCASSPHLAGADNEQFFGPGTRLTVL.

The V call is TRBV4-1, the J call TRBJ1-2; 7 bases align to TRBD1. The germline V gene has CDR1 MGHRA and CDR2 YSYEKL. V trimming: 5 bases; J trimming: 7 bases; junction bases outside the gene matches: 10. The CDR3 consists of 14 residues. The CDR3 DNA sequence: TGCGCCAGCAGCGGGGATTGGACAGGTGGTGGCTACACCTTC. Amino acids: CASSGDWTGGGYTF.

This clonotype was seen many times. The rearrangement links TRBV7-2 to TRBJ2-7, with D possibly being TRBD1 or TRBD2 (5 bases each). The CDR3 runs 15 residues. Germline CDR1 is SGHTA and CDR2 is FQGNSA. V lost 3 bases and J lost 3, with 15 bases in between. This chain's CDR3 is CASSFTPGPYYEQYV. CDR3 nucleotide sequence: TGTGCCAGCAGCTTCACCCCGGGACCCTACTACGAGCAGTACGTC.

This clonotype was detected a few times. At one end, the junction sequence differs from germline, possibly due to a read error. This chain joins TRBV20-1 and TRBJ1-6; no reliable D call. This CDR3 is 16 amino acids long. Germline CDR1 reads DFQATT; CDR2 reads SNEGSKA (reference sequence). The CDR3 protein is CLPADNFSSYNSPLHF. CDR3 in DNA: TGTCTTCCGGCAGACAACTTTTCATCCTATAATTCACCCCTCCACTTT.

This clonotype was picked up many times. The chain couples TRBV5-1 to TRBJ2-1; weak D call: TRBD1 (6 bases). This CDR3 has 14 amino acids. Germline loops: CDR1 SGHRS, CDR2 YFSETQ. V was cut by 0 bases and J by 3 bases, with 7 bases left in between. CDR3 DNA sequence: TGCGCCAGCAGCTTGGGGGACAACTACAATGAGCAGTTCTTC. It specifies CASSLGDNYNEQFF. Variable domain in full (rest from reference TRBV5-1 and TRBJ2-1): KAGVTQTPRYLIKTRGQQVTLSCSPISGHRSVSWYQQTPGQGLQFLFEYFSETQRNKGNFPGRFSGRQFSNSRSEMNVSTLELGDSALYLCASSLGDNYNEQFFGPGTRLTVL.

This clonotype was detected a few times. V gene TRBV20-1 combines with J gene TRBJ1-5; 8 nucleotides line up with TRBD1. The CDR3 totals 20 residues. Germline lookup yields CDR1 DFQATT and CDR2 SNEGSKA (reference sequence). With V trimmed by 2 bases and J by 0 bases, 18 bases remained unmatched. The CDR3 DNA reads TGCAGTGCTAGAAGATCGATACGGGGACAGGACTTATATAGCAATCAGCCCCAGCATTTT. Its translation is CSARRSIRGQDLYSNQPQHF.

J is TRBJ1-1 and V is TRBV6-5, with no clear D. The CDR3 runs 14 residues. With 0 bases removed from V and 5 bases from J, the gap between germline ends came to 10 bases. Germline V gene lookup returns CDR1 MNHEY and CDR2 SVGAGI. CDR3 sequence reads: CASSYSTWETEAFF. CDR3 nucleotide sequence: TGTGCCAGCAGTTACTCGACGTGGGAGACTGAAGCTTTCTTT.

As for this clonotype: The junction departs from the called germline gene at one end, perhaps through a read error. J is TRBJ2-1 and V is TRBV6-2 or TRBV6-3; no reliable D call. The CDR3 length is 12 residues. Germline V gene data show CDR1 as MNHEY and CDR2 as SVGEGT. The chain's CDR3 is CASINLYDEQFF. CDR3 nucleotides: TGTGCCAGCATCAACCTCTACGATGAGCAGTTCTTC.

The J gene is TRBJ2-3, the V gene TRBV6-1; 8 positions match TRBD1. This CDR3 contains 15 residues. Germline CDR1 is MNHNS and CDR2 is SASEGT. J was trimmed by 9 bases and V by 6 bases; bases with no gene match: 14. In DNA form, the CDR3 reads TGTGCCAGCAGCGGACAGGGCCCATCAGAGGGGACGCAGTATTTT. As protein: CASSGQGPSEGTQYF.

At least ten counts were recorded for this clonotype. This chain uses TRBV10-3 with TRBJ2-5; 9 bases line up with TRBD1. The V and J ends lost 5 bases and 4 bases, in that order; junction bases with no gene match: 11. This CDR3 has 16 amino acids. Germline V lookup: CDR1 ENHRY, CDR2 SYGVKD. In DNA, the CDR3 is TGTGCCATCAGTCCGGGACAGGGTGTCCCGGGAGAGACCCAGTACTTC. This gives the protein CAISPGQGVPGETQYF.

This clonotype appeared a few times. The J gene is TRBJ2-3, the V gene TRBV20-1, with TRBD2 matching over 13 bases. The CDR3 has 16 amino acids. Unmatched junction bases numbered 7, after V lost 2 bases and J lost 5 bases. In germline, CDR1 is DFQATT, CDR2 SNEGSKA (reference sequence). In DNA, the CDR3 is TGCAGTGCTAGAAAAACTAGCGGGGGGGCCGGAGATACGCAGTATTTT. Translating gives CSARKTSGGAGDTQYF.

This clonotype turned up a few times. The chain couples TRBV9 to TRBJ2-1; D not resolved. CDR1 and CDR2 (germline): SGDLS, YYNGEE. This CDR3 has 13 residues. V lost 0 bases and J lost 10, with 11 bases in between. CDR3 sequence (DNA): TGTGCCAGCAGCGTAGATCAGGCCCGGGAGCAGTTCTTC. It translates to CASSVDQAREQFF.

The genes are TRBV6-5 and TRBJ2-1, with D maybe TRBD1 (6 bases). This CDR3 comprises 16 residues. The V and J ends lost 5 bases and 0 bases respectively, with 14 bases between them. Per germline, CDR1 MNHEY and CDR2 SVGAGI. The CDR3 spells CASSTTGRSSYNEQFF. The DNA for the CDR3 is TGTGCCAGCAGTACGACAGGACGGAGCTCCTACAATGAGCAGTTCTTC.

Only a few counts were recorded for this clonotype. V gene TRBV11-2 combines with J gene TRBJ2-5; D ambiguous. Trimming removed 0 bases from V and 6 bases from J, with 8 bases in between. CDR3 length equals 13 residues. Germline CDR1 SGHAT, CDR2 FQNNGV. Here the CDR3 reads CASSLEGTKTQYF. CDR3 DNA: TGTGCCAGCAGCTTAGAGGGAACGAAGACCCAGTACTTC. Supplemented by reference TRBV11-2 and TRBJ2-5, the full variable domain reads EAGVAQSPRYKIIEKRQSVAFWCNPISGHATLYWYQQILGQGPKLLIQFQNNGVVDDSQLPKDRFSAERLKGVDSTLKIQPAKLEDSAVYLCASSLEGTKTQYFGPGTRLLVL.

This chain joins TRBV6-5 and TRBJ2-2; D tentatively reads TRBD1 or TRBD2 (5 bases each). Trimming left V 5 bases short and J 6 bases short, with 22 bases between. Germline V gene lookup returns CDR1 MNHEY and CDR2 SVGAGI. The CDR3 has 17 amino acids. The CDR3 region is CASSRLLGPRGAGELFF. CDR3 nucleotide sequence: TGTGCCAGCAGTCGTCTTTTGGGGCCACGGGGTGCCGGGGAGCTGTTTTTT.